This T cell receptor beta chain came from a study of T cells in Graves' hyperthyroidism and ophthalmopathy. Overall study context: Peripheral blood draws took place at initial diagnosis, ahead of any treatment. Whole-study findings and limits: Ophthalmopathy was separated from stable hyperthyroidism by a 13 V-J model. Blood also contained most expanded thyroid clonotypes above 0.001.

There are many counts of this clonotype. The target antigen is unknown. Uncontrolled infection, other autoimmune disease, pregnancy or lactation led to exclusion. The V and J ends lost 4 bases and 9 bases, in that order; junction bases with no gene match: 6. CDR1 SGHTA and CDR2 FQGNSA come from the germline V gene. CDR3 size: 16 residues. RNA transcripts were the template for amplifying TCR beta CDR3 regions. HTBI primers were the set used in a first-round RT-PCR of the TCR CDR3. Each CDR3 protein is one row after TCRdb ran MiXCR on the multiplex PCR reads. The sample has 250,000 to 400,000 distinct CDR3 sequences, roughly 13% seen once.

This sequence joins TRBV7-2 and TRBJ2-1; TRBD2 matches at 16 bases. Sequencing was performed on blood. The receptor's source is a woman in her thirties or forties with Graves' ophthalmopathy. CDR3 loop: CASSSTGTSGGGEQFF. The DNA for the CDR3 is TGTGCCAGCAGCTCAACCGGGACTAGCGGGGGGGGTGAGCAGTTCTTC. The entire variable domain, with the rest obtained from reference TRBV7-2 and TRBJ2-1, is as follows: GAGVSQSPSNKVTEKGKDVELRCDPISGHTALYWYRQSLGQGLEFLIYFQGNSAPDKSGLPSDRFSAERTGGSVSTLTIQRTQQEDSAVYLCASSSTGTSGGGEQFFGPGTRLTVL.